A single sample is the source of the 17 T cell receptor beta chains below, sequenced in a study of blood T cell repertoires in COVID-19. The data were produced by immunoSEQ multiplex PCR, yet TCRdb's version contains in-frame clones alone and is incomplete. This sample has some 160,000 clones, with 76% found just once. The sample consisted of peripheral blood. These receptors were taken from a man in his 60s with acute or convalescent COVID-19.

The V gene is TRBV6-5, the J gene TRBJ1-4; D is perhaps TRBD1 (5 bases). The V end lost 2 bases, the J end lost 3 bases, and 13 bases lay between the germline ends. This CDR3 region has 16 residues. CDR1 is MNHEY and CDR2 is SVGAGI in the germline V gene. CDR3 DNA: TGTGCCAGCAGTTACAGCGGGACGGGTTCTAATGAAAAACTGTTTTTT. This sequence encodes CASSYSGTGSNEKLFF.

The chain employs TRBV5-4 and TRBJ2-1, with TRBD2 identical over 10 bases. Per the germline V gene, CDR1 is SGHNT and CDR2 is YYREEE (reference sequence). V shed 4 bases, J shed 0 bases, and the junction held 4 bases outside the gene matches. CDR3 size: 16 residues. The CDR3 is CASSRASGSSYNEQFF. CDR3 in DNA: TGTGCCAGCAGCAGAGCTAGCGGGAGCTCCTACAATGAGCAGTTCTTC.

The chain couples TRBV4-1 to TRBJ2-1; D is ambiguous. Trimming removed 2 bases from V and 4 bases from J, with 12 bases in between. Looked up from germline, CDR1 is MGHRA and CDR2 is YSYEKL. CDR3 length equals 15 residues. CDR3 nucleotide sequence: TGCGCCAGCAGCCAAAGCTGGTTGTCGTACAATGAGCAGTTCTTC. This gives the protein CASSQSWLSYNEQFF.

The rearrangement joins TRBV28 to TRBJ2-5; no clear D. The germline V gene has CDR1 MDHEN and CDR2 SYDVKM. CDR3 size: 14 residues. V was shortened by 7 bases and J by 2 bases, with 14 bases between the two germline ends. The CDR3 DNA follows: TGTGCCAGCATCCCTGCGAGGTTACAAGAGACCCAGTACTTC. It is translated as CASIPARLQETQYF. Using reference TRBV28 and TRBJ2-5 for the parts outside the CDR3, the full variable domain is DVKVTQSSRYLVKRTGEKVFLECVQDMDHENMFWYRQDPGLGLRLIYFSYDVKMKEKGDIPEGYSVSREKKERFSLILESASTNQTSMYLCASIPARLQETQYFGPGTRLLVL.

The V call is TRBV12-5, the J call TRBJ1-1, with a tentative D call TRBD1 (5 bases). V lost 0 bases and J 1 base, leaving 12 bases between the germline ends. The CDR3 loop spans 16 amino acids. In germline, CDR1 is LGHNT, CDR2 FRNRAP. CDR3 in DNA: TGTGCTAGTGGTTTGGTACGGGCCGGGGGGAACACTGAAGCTTTCTTT. Protein: CASGLVRAGGNTEAFF.

The genes are TRBV6-5 and TRBJ2-7; 7 bases match TRBD2. CDR1 and CDR2 (germline): MNHEY, SVGAGI. J was trimmed by 9 bases and V by 0 bases; bases with no gene match: 11. CDR3 length: 15 residues. CDR3: CASSYSGQRGLGQYF. As DNA, the CDR3 is TGTGCCAGCAGTTACTCAGGGCAGCGGGGCCTCGGGCAGTACTTC.

This chain uses TRBV23-1 with TRBJ2-7; perhaps TRBD2 as D (6 bases). TRBV23-1 is known as an ORF, though its function is uncertain. V was shortened by 0 bases and J by 6 bases, with 9 bases between the two germline ends. The CDR3 contains 13 residues. This CDR3 is CASSQSEGLEQYF. CDR3 coding DNA: TGCGCCAGCAGTCAATCGGAGGGTCTCGAGCAGTACTTC.

The chain is built from TRBV25-1 and TRBJ2-5; TRBD2 aligns across 13 bases. Unmatched junction bases numbered 4, after V lost 4 bases and J lost 2 bases. The CDR3 loop spans 16 amino acids. Germline-derived CDR1 and CDR2 are MGHDK and SYGVNS. The CDR3 nucleotides are TGTGCCAGCAGTGCCGGGACTAGCGGGATTCAAGAGACCCAGTACTTC. Amino acid sequence: CASSAGTSGIQETQYF.

Remarks on this clone: The junction departs from germline at one end; a sequencing error may be responsible. CDR3 DNA sequence: TGCGCCAGCAGCCTGGGGACTAGCGGCCTTCCGGTCTTC. Amino acid sequence: CASSLGTSGLPVF. This sequence joins TRBV5-1 and TRBJ2-1; 11 nucleotides line up with TRBD2. Germline assignment: CDR1 SGHRS and CDR2 YFSETQ. This CDR3 has 13 amino acids.

The chain joins TRBV27 to TRBJ2-1; TRBD1 is a possible D gene (5 bases). Germline V gene sequence: CDR1 MNHEY, CDR2 SMNVEV (reference sequence). The CDR3 length is 14 residues. V gave up 2 bases and J gave up 12 bases, with 17 bases separating them. CDR3 residues: CASSLQARWGRQFF. The CDR3 DNA reads TGTGCCAGCAGTTTACAGGCGAGGTGGGGCCGGCAGTTCTTC.

The chain couples TRBV28 to TRBJ2-7; 13 bases map to TRBD2. The germline V gene encodes CDR1 MDHEN and CDR2 SYDVKM. The CDR3 totals 17 residues. J lost 2 bases, V lost 1 base, and 5 bases had no gene match. CDR3 DNA sequence: TGTGCCAGCAGTTTATCTACTAGCGGGAGGGCCCCCTACGAGCAGTACTTC. This gives the protein CASSLSTSGRAPYEQYF.

The rearrangement uses TRBV2 and TRBJ1-4; D perhaps matches TRBD1 (6 bases). The CDR3 extends over 13 amino acids. V was trimmed by 6 bases and J by 4 bases, leaving 9 bases between them. In germline, CDR1 is SNHLY, CDR2 FYNNEI. The CDR3 nucleotides read TGTGCCAGCAGGGACAGACTTAATGAAAAACTGTTTTTT. It translates to CASRDRLNEKLFF. The full variable domain, rest sourced from reference TRBV2 and TRBJ1-4, is EPEVTQTPSHQVTQMGQEVILRCVPISNHLYFYWYRQILGQKVEFLVSFYNNEISEKSEIFDDQFSVERPDGSNFTLKIRSTKLEDSAMYFCASRDRLNEKLFFGSGTQLSVL.

The gene calls are TRBV28 and TRBJ2-5; D gene uncertain. Germline V gene sequence: CDR1 MDHEN, CDR2 SYDVKM. The CDR3 length is 13 residues. V dropped 2 bases and J dropped 4 bases, with 8 bases sitting between them. This CDR3 is CASSLPSTETQYF. The CDR3 DNA follows: TGTGCCAGCAGTTTACCCAGTACAGAGACCCAGTACTTC.

This chain joins TRBV7-6 and TRBJ2-3; no clear D gene. Germline lookup yields CDR1 SGHVS and CDR2 FNYEAQ. V was pared by 5 bases and J by 0 bases, with 6 bases between. The CDR3 extends over 13 amino acids. CDR3 amino acids: CASSAYSTDTQYF. The DNA for the CDR3 is TGTGCCAGCAGCGCCTATAGCACAGATACGCAGTATTTT.

The V and J genes are TRBV18 and TRBJ1-6; 9 bases agree with TRBD1. Germline V gene data show CDR1 as KGHSH and CDR2 as LQKENI. V shed 6 bases, J shed 14 bases, and the junction held 14 bases outside the gene matches. The CDR3 totals 15 residues. This CDR3 reads CASSGFDRGEFTLHF. Here the CDR3 DNA reads TGTGCCAGCTCGGGATTCGACAGGGGGGAATTCACCCTCCACTTT.

The chain is built from TRBV10-1 and TRBJ2-1; D is perhaps TRBD2 (5 bases). From germline, CDR1 is WNHNN and CDR2 SYGVQD (reference sequence). Trimming took 5 bases from V and 8 from J, leaving 13 bases between them. The CDR3 contains 13 residues. The CDR3 DNA is TGCGCCAGCAGTCATACTAGTGGTGATGAGCAGTTCTTC. Translating gives CASSHTSGDEQFF.

V and J are TRBV9 and TRBJ1-5; a weak D match, TRBD1 (5 bases). The CDR3 length is 13 residues. Germline V gives CDR1 SGDLS, CDR2 YYNGEE. The V end was cut by 1 base, the J end by 5 bases, with 7 bases between. CDR3 DNA sequence: TGTGCCAGCAGCGTAACAGGCTATCAGCCCCAGCATTTT. This translates into CASSVTGYQPQHF.